Given below is one T cell receptor beta chain in context. This clonotype was observed many times. The antigen it binds to is not known. Base qualities were left out, and no much larger clone turns up one base away. This sample's treatment or condition label indicates: live attenuated yellow fever vaccine strain. At every blood-draw timepoint, two biological replicates of bulk PBMCs were collected. PBMCs were isolated from peripheral blood using a standard Ficoll-Paque protocol. TriZol was used to extract RNA from bulk PBMCs, CD4 and CD8 fractions, and dextramer-positive and dextramer-negative fractions. These data belong to a study of T cells after yellow fever vaccination (dated by TCRdb to between 2018 and 2021). Concerning the study at large: The SMART-Seq v4 Ultra Low Input RNA kit was used to prepare libraries from fractions with low cell numbers. To follow T-cell clones before and after both primary and booster YFV17D yellow fever vaccination, bulk TCR alpha and beta repertoires underwent longitudinal sequencing. The cohort comprised two healthy male donors, one aged 18 to 30 and one aged 30 to 40 years. Blood was collected at multiple timepoints before and after primary and secondary immunization, and bulk PBMC replicates and cell subsets were isolated. Broader findings and caveats from the paper: After the booster, most of the clones that had expanded following primary vaccination were detected again (roughly 97% of CD4 and 88% of CD8), which suggests that memory was broadly maintained. The secondary T-cell response was weaker than the primary response but faster, peaking on day 5 instead of day 15. A small share of clonotypes occurred in both CD4 and CD8 compartments, likely arising from convergent recombination. Computational filtering was required because FACS-sorted repertoires could contain abundant contaminating clonotypes from the bulk population. The study included only two donors, which limits how far the findings can be generalized.

Synthesis of TCR cDNA relied on 5'RACE template switching, a step that introduced a universal primer site along with unique molecular identifiers. Priming of cDNA synthesis was performed from both the TCR alpha and TCR beta constant segments. Two PCR steps were used to amplify libraries, with sample barcodes and sequencing adapters being added in the second step. Sequencing of the libraries was done on either Illumina HiSeq 2500 (2x100 bp) or NovaSeq (2x150 bp). As for the authors' bioinformatics: Demultiplexing of reads and collapsing into UMI consensus sequences were performed with MIGEC, and V(D)J alignment was carried out with MiXCR. Vaccine-responding clonotypes were defined with edgeR using replicate PBMC samples, requiring FDR below 0.01 and a log2 fold change above 5 up to day 15. Each bulk clonotype received a CD4 or CD8 identity based on whether the sequenced CD4 or CD8 repertoire contained that clonotype at higher abundance. TCRdb reanalyzed the raw reads on its own, using fastp at Q25 for trimming and MiXCR for clone calling, and kept in-frame beta chains. Merged by CDR3 protein, the rows form single entries marked with the most common genes and DNA. TCRdb assigned the V and J calls; the authors' analysis was not used. This sample holds a few hundred thousand distinct CDR3 sequences; roughly 6.8% were observed only once. In total, the top ten clones hold 15% to 20% of the sample.

The CDR3 numbers 12 residues from cysteine through phenylalanine. Only the CDR3 DNA stays, 36 bases, in frame from base 1. V lost 3 bases and J lost 3 bases; the stretch between them is 8 bases long. CDR1 and CDR2 (DFQATT, SNEGSKA) derive from the germline V gene (reference sequence). The receptor was derived from a man between 18 and 29 years old who received the YFV17D yellow fever vaccine. This sequence uses TRBV20-1 and TRBJ1-1, with no confidently assigned D gene. The sequences come from PBMCs, collected about 41 days after the first yellow fever vaccination. The DNA reads TGCAGTGCTAGGGTCCGACACACTGAAGCTTTCTTT. Translated, this is CSARVRHTEAFF.